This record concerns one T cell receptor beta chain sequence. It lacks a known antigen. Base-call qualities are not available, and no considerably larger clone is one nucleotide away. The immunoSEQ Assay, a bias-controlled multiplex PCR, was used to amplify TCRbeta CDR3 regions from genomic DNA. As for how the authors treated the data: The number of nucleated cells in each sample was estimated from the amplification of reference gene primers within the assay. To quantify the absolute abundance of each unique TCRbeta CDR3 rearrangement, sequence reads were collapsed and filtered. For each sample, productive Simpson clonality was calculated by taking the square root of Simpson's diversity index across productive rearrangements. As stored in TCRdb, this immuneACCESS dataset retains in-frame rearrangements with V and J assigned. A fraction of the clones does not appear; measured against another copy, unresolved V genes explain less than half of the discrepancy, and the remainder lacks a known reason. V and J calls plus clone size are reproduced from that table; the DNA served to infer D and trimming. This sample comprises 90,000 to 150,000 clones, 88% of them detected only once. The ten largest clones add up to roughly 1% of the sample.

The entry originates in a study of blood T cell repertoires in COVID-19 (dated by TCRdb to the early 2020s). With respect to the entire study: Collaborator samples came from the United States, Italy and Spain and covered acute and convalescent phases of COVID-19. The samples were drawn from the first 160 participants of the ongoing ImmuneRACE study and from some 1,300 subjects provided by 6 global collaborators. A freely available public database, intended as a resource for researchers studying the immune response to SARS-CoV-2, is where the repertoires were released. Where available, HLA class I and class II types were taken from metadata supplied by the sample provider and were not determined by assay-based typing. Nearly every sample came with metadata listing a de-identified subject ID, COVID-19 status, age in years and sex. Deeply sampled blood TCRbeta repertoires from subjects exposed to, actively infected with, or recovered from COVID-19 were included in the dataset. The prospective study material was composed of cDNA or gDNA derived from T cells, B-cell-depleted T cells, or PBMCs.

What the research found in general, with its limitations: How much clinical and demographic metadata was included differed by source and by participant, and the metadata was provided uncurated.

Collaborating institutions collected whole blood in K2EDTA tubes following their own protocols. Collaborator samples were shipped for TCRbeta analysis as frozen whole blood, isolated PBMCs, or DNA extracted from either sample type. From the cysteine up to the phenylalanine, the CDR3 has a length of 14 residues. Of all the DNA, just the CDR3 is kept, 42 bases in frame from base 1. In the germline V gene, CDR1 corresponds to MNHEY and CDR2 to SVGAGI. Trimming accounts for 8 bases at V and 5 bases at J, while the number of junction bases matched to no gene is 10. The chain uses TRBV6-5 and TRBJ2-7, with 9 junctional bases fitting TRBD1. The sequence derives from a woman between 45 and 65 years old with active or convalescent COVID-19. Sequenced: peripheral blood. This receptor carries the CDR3 CASFKRDRAHEQYF. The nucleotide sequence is TGTGCCAGCTTCAAGCGGGACAGGGCCCACGAGCAGTACTTC.